This T cell receptor (beta chain) was identified during a study of T cell responses to AZD1222 COVID-19 vaccine listed by TCRdb under 2021. In the study overall: AZD1222 recipients given second doses at about 4 weeks or at about 12 weeks were pooled, since spike-specific TCR depth and breadth were not found to differ between the two schedules. Trial participants were enrolled by age into 18-55, 56-69 and 70-plus year subgroups, with approximately 150, 30 and 60 TCR-sequenced participants respectively. A total of about 240 trial participants underwent TCR sequencing, of whom about 200 received two doses of AZD1222 and roughly 25 received two doses of the MenACWY control vaccine.

With regard to this clone: Its specific antigen is unknown. No base quality values were provided; no much bigger clone lies one nucleotide off.

The time point label, read with the paper, signifies: baseline before first vaccination. Vaccinee samples were obtained from the UK trials COV001 and COV002, which included a single-blind randomized controlled phase 2/3 trial of AZD1222 (ChAdOx1 nCoV-19) in healthy adults. For TCRbeta chain sequencing, PBMC samples from trial participants were taken at day 0 and at day 28 after the second dose. V drops 2 bases and J drops 0 bases, leaving 13 bases in between. The CDR3 goes from the cysteine to the phenylalanine over 17 residues. Of all the DNA, just the CDR3 is kept, 51 bases in frame from base 1. CDR1 LGHDT and CDR2 YNNKEL were looked up in the germline V gene (reference sequence). The CDR3 regions of human TCRbeta chains were analyzed by immunosequencing. In the paper's pipeline: TCRs in the repertoires were matched against a reference library of SARS-CoV-2-specific TCRs that had been generated with the MIRA antigen-specificity platform. Breadth was defined as the fraction of unique TCRs that were SARS-CoV-2-associated. Depth was defined as the fraction of total T cells that were SARS-CoV-2-associated. Using the MIRA data, every spike-specific TCR was mapped to the spike region that the TCR reacted to and assigned to either a CD4 or a CD8 class. Log10-transformed breadth and depth values were compared by one-way ANOVA with Sidak's multiple comparisons tests. This immuneACCESS table, as held by TCRdb, lists in-frame sequences with V and J called but not all clones. Of the missing ones, under half trace to an unresolved V gene in checked studies; the others have no known cause. That table is the source of V, J and clone size, and D and trimming were worked out from the DNA. For this sample the table gives approximately 110,000 clones, of which roughly nine tenths were detected only once. The ten largest clonotypes hold approximately 10% of the sample.

Paper-wide results and their limitations: Because no day 14 peak-response samples were available, repertoires were characterized only after the peak T cell response. Conclusions about previously exposed vaccinees are limited, since just a handful of AZD1222 recipients were seropositive for SARS-CoV-2 at baseline. Participants were mostly white British, with more females than males. The authors suggested clonal diversity may have been underestimated. The 56-69-year group was small, and its depth increase did not reach significance, likely because of low power. Nearly half of unique spike-specific TCRs reportedly recognized epitopes outside regions mutated in the B.1.351 and B.1.1.7 variants. Vaccine-associated CD4 TCRs spanned the whole spike protein, with dominant responses in regions 160-218 and 743-854. A significant rise in spike-specific TCR breadth and depth was observed after two AZD1222 doses relative to day 0 and relative to MenACWY recipients.

The chain joins TRBV3-1 (or the pseudogene TRBV3-2) to TRBJ2-2, with the D call tentatively TRBD1 or TRBD2, each fitting 5 bases. Here the sequenced sample was peripheral blood, taken on day 0 of AZD1222 vaccination. The TCR was taken from an adult in good health. The DNA reads as follows: TGTGCCAGCAGCCAAACCCCGGGACGGACGAACACCGGGGAGCTGTTTTTT. Its protein reads: CASSQTPGRTNTGELFF.